The 17 T cell receptor beta chains below come from one sample, sequenced in a study of CD8 T cells in Susac syndrome. Reverse transcription of roughly 0.5 to 1 ug RNA used random hexamers. TCRdb re-called the immunoSEQ multiplex PCR reads with MiXCR, one entry per CDR3 protein. This sample has roughly 120,000 distinct CDR3 sequences, with 85% to 95% found just once. Sequencing was done on a sample of CD8+ T cells from PBMCs. These receptors were taken from a human donor with multiple sclerosis.

This chain uses TRBV27 with TRBJ1-5; TRBD1 might be the D (5 bases). The germline V gene has CDR1 MNHEY and CDR2 SMNVEV (reference sequence). CDR3 length equals 16 residues. V dropped 2 bases and J dropped 3 bases, with 14 bases sitting between them. The CDR3 protein is CASSLGGTVSNQPQHF. For the CDR3, the DNA is TGTGCCAGCAGTTTAGGCGGGACCGTCTCCAATCAGCCCCAGCATTTT.

This chain uses TRBV4-1 with TRBJ2-2, with no clear D. Germline lookup yields CDR1 MGHRA and CDR2 YSYEKL. This CDR3 has 14 amino acids. The V end lost 4 bases, the J end lost 1 base, and 7 bases lay between the germline ends. CDR3 loop: CASSRSGNTGELFF. In DNA, the CDR3 is TGCGCCAGCAGCCGCTCGGGGAACACCGGGGAGCTGTTTTTT.

The chain links TRBV19 to TRBJ2-7; perhaps TRBD2 as D (6 bases). Deletions cut 4 bases from V and 3 bases from J, with 10 bases between. CDR1 is LNHDA and CDR2 is SQIVND in the germline V gene (reference sequence). The CDR3 consists of 13 residues. The DNA for the CDR3 is TGTGCCAGTAGTAGGCAGGGACTCTACGAGCAGTACTTC. It codes for CASSRQGLYEQYF.

This clonotype was seen once. The rearrangement joins TRBV19 to TRBJ2-3, with D unclear. V lost 4 bases and J lost 2, with 13 bases in between. The CDR3 is made up of 15 amino acids. Germline assignment: CDR1 LNHDA and CDR2 SQIVND (reference sequence). The DNA of the CDR3 is TGTGCCAGTAGTACGAGCTATTTGGTCACAGATACGCAGTATTTT. Residues: CASSTSYLVTDTQYF.

The V and J genes are TRBV20-1 and TRBJ2-7, with 7 bases that match TRBD2. Losses at the gene ends were 2 bases for V and 3 bases for J; bases not matched to a gene: 4. The length of the CDR3 is 13 residues. Per the germline V gene, CDR1 is DFQATT and CDR2 is SNEGSKA (reference sequence). Written as DNA, the CDR3 is TGCAGTGCTAGAATGGGGGGGGGCTACGAGCAGTACGTC. It translates to CSARMGGGYEQYV.

This rearrangement joins TRBV9 to TRBJ2-6; D is unresolved. V lost 2 bases to trimming and J lost 0 bases, with 9 bases between them. CDR1 SGDLS and CDR2 YYNGEE come from the germline V gene. CDR3 length: 16 amino acids. CDR3 region: CASSVWVGSGANVLTF. CDR3 coding DNA: TGTGCCAGCAGCGTGTGGGTGGGCTCTGGGGCCAACGTCCTGACTTTC.

The chain joins TRBV7-8 to TRBJ2-1; the D is unclear. Trimming removed 4 bases from V and 0 bases from J, with 7 bases in between. Germline V gives CDR1 SGHVS, CDR2 FQNEAQ. The CDR3 sequence is 14 residues long. DNA of the CDR3: TGTGCCAGCAGCTCCAGACGCTCCTACAATGAGCAGTTCTTC. Amino acids: CASSSRRSYNEQFF.

The V call is TRBV4-1, the J call TRBJ2-2; 7 positions match TRBD2. The CDR3 has 15 residues. Germline V lookup: CDR1 MGHRA, CDR2 YSYEKL. J was trimmed by 6 bases and V by 3 bases; bases with no gene match: 7. The DNA for the CDR3 is TGCGCCAGCAGCCACGGGGAGGCGGGGGCCGGGGAGCTGTTTTTT. It encodes CASSHGEAGAGELFF.

The chain is built from TRBV20-1 and TRBJ1-4; D may be TRBD1 (6 bases). The CDR3 is 18 residues long. Trimming removed 0 bases from V and 8 bases from J, with 25 bases in between. CDR1 is DFQATT, CDR2 SNEGSKA, per germline (reference sequence). CDR3: CSARDLSGGAVVGEKLFF. The CDR3 coding sequence is TGCAGTGCTAGAGATCTCTCCGGGGGCGCGGTGGTTGGAGAAAAACTGTTTTTT.

This sequence joins TRBV27 and TRBJ2-5; D ambiguous. Germline V gene data show CDR1 as MNHEY and CDR2 as SMNVEV (reference sequence). The CDR3 is 12 residues long. V was cut by 0 bases and J by 5 bases, with 4 bases left in between. The CDR3 sequence: CASSLSDETQYF. CDR3 DNA sequence: TGTGCCAGCAGTTTATCCGACGAGACCCAGTACTTC.

The rearrangement uses TRBV15 and TRBJ2-7; 11 nucleotides line up with TRBD1. With 3 bases clipped from V and 7 bases from J, the junction kept 5 bases outside the gene matches. Per germline, CDR1 LNHNV and CDR2 YYDKDF (reference sequence). The CDR3 is 14 amino acids. CDR3 amino acids: CATSRDRGRGEQYV. The CDR3 nucleotides read TGTGCCACCAGCAGGGACAGGGGGCGTGGAGAGCAGTACGTC.

This chain links TRBV27 with TRBJ1-2; 7 bases are shared with TRBD1. V dropped 5 bases and J dropped 4; count of bases not matched to a gene: 4. This CDR3 spans 13 amino acids. CDR1 is MNHEY, CDR2 SMNVEV, per germline (reference sequence). This chain's CDR3 is CASSPGQPYGYTF. In DNA form, the CDR3 reads TGTGCCAGCAGTCCGGGACAGCCCTATGGCTACACCTTC.

The genes are TRBV10-3 and TRBJ2-1; 8 nucleotides match TRBD1. V lost 11 bases and J lost 6; bases outside the gene matches: 12. The CDR3 is 14 residues long. CDR1 and CDR2 from the germline V gene are ENHRY and SYGVKD. The CDR3 DNA follows: TGTGCCGTGCGACAGGGGACTCACTCCAATGAGCAGTTCTTC. Amino acid sequence: CAVRQGTHSNEQFF.

The chain couples TRBV2 to TRBJ2-7, with 8 bases matching TRBD2. The CDR3 contains 13 residues. J lost 2 bases, V lost 8 bases, and 5 bases had no gene match. Germline V gene sequence: CDR1 SNHLY, CDR2 FYNNEI. CDR3 in DNA: TGTGCCAGCGGCGGGGGGTCCACCTACGAGCAGTACGTC. Amino acid sequence: CASGGGSTYEQYV.

The rearrangement links TRBV5-1 to TRBJ2-1; possible D gene TRBD2, 5 bases. This CDR3 spans 12 amino acids. Between the trimmed V and J ends, which lost 4 bases and 9 bases, there was a span of 11 bases. Looked up from germline, CDR1 is SGHRS and CDR2 is YFSETQ. In DNA form, the CDR3 reads TGCGCCAGCAGCACCCCAGAGGGTGAGCAGTTCTTC. This codes for CASSTPEGEQFF. Full variable domain (missing parts from reference TRBV5-1 and TRBJ2-1): KAGVTQTPRYLIKTRGQQVTLSCSPISGHRSVSWYQQTPGQGLQFLFEYFSETQRNKGNFPGRFSGRQFSNSRSEMNVSTLELGDSALYLCASSTPEGEQFFGPGTRLTVL.

This sequence joins TRBV3-1 and TRBJ2-5, with 9 positions matching TRBD1. Losses at the gene ends were 2 bases for V and 8 bases for J; bases not matched to a gene: 0. Germline assignment: CDR1 LGHDT and CDR2 YNNKEL (reference sequence). The CDR3 covers 12 residues. For the CDR3, the DNA is TGTGCCAGCAGCCAAACAGGGGGCACCCAGTACTTC. Its translation: CASSQTGGTQYF.

In its sample, this clonotype was seen a few times. The J gene is TRBJ2-1, the V gene TRBV30; tentatively, D is TRBD2 (6 bases). Germline V CDR1 and CDR2: GTSNPN, SVGIG (reference sequence). V lost 1 base and J lost 3, with 10 bases in between. This CDR3 has 14 residues. This chain's CDR3 is CAWSGGELYNEQFF. For the CDR3, the DNA is TGTGCCTGGAGTGGGGGGGAACTCTACAATGAGCAGTTCTTC.